The clone carrying this T cell receptor beta chain is a singleton in its sample. What it binds is unknown. This specimen belongs to a study of cytomegalovirus exposure and HLA in healthy donors. Overall study findings and caveats: As a later analysis showed, several of the most significant clusters appeared to be linked to common viral pathogens.

PCR was performed using 60 Vbeta and 13 Jbeta primers. The assay was immunoSEQ multiplex PCR, and TCRdb's table has in-frame clones only and misses some. The repertoire has 110,000 to 150,000 clones, 70% to 85% of them found once; the top ten carry roughly 8.8%. Sequenced input: PBMCs. The TCR originated in a woman aged 45-60 years in good health and CMV-seropositive.

The CDR3 nucleotides read TGTGCCAGCAGCTTAAAGTTGGGACAGCACAATGAGCAGTTCTTC. Translation: CASSLKLGQHNEQFF. This chain uses TRBV7-3 with TRBJ2-1; 7 nucleotides agree with TRBD1. CDR3 length equals 15 residues. Germline V CDR1 and CDR2: SGHTA, FQGTGA. The trim removed 1 base at V and 5 bases at J, leaving 5 bases unmatched.